The following is a T cell receptor (beta chain) sequence with its context. The data originate from a study of cytomegalovirus exposure and HLA in healthy donors. The germline V gene has CDR1 SGHAT and CDR2 FQNNGV. The CDR3 contains 14 residues. Between the trimmed V and J ends, which lost 1 base and 6 bases, there was a span of 13 bases. Clones were sequenced by immunoSEQ multiplex PCR, and TCRdb holds only the in-frame ones, with some missing. The sample lists more than 250,000 clones; around 87% were seen once. A roughly 120-subject validation cohort, separate from the approximately 610-subject first cohort, supplied the donors.

This receptor was identified in a woman under 40 in good health and CMV-seropositive. The chain recombines TRBV11-2 with TRBJ2-7; no firm D call. The sample was PBMCs. CDR3 DNA sequence: TGTGCCAGCAGCTTAGGGTGGACGGATGGCGAGCAGTACTTC. Translating it yields CASSLGWTDGEQYF.